This TCR beta chain is from a study of T cells in Graves' hyperthyroidism and ophthalmopathy. Notes on this clonotype: Antigen unknown.

Study observations and caveats: The model forecast ophthalmopathy, anticipating it by a median approximately 7 months before onset.

Authors of the study amplified TCR beta CDR3 regions from RNA transcripts. Using the HTBI primer set, a first-round RT-PCR was run on the TCR CDR3. TCRdb redid the calling of the multiplex PCR reads with MiXCR, one entry per CDR3 protein. The table has a few hundred thousand distinct CDR3 sequences, roughly 15% seen once. Patients were excluded because of uncontrolled infection, other autoimmune disease, pregnancy or lactation. This CDR3 has 15 amino acids. Germline V gene data show CDR1 as DFQATT and CDR2 as SNEGSKA (reference sequence). V was pared by 1 base and J by 5 bases, with 10 bases of the junction left unmatched.

The V call is TRBV20-1, the J call TRBJ2-5; 7 bases map to TRBD2. Source material: blood. The TCR was taken from a woman aged 18-29 years with Graves' hyperthyroidism. CDR3 bases: TGCAGTGCTAGAGTCATCGGGAGGAGAGAGGAGACCCAGTACTTC. It yields the protein CSARVIGRREETQYF.